This T cell receptor (beta chain) originates from a study of radiotherapy plus CTLA-4 blockade in lung cancer. The wider study: Objective response was observed in about 19% of patients, and disease control in less than 35%. The study's findings and limits: In blood, TCR clones derived from the tumor expanded after radiotherapy plus ipilimumab.

Measured with immunoSEQ multiplex PCR; TCRdb has only the in-frame clones, and not every one. This table holds more than 40,000 clones, around nine tenths found once. On this clone itself: Its antigen is still unknown.

Trimming pared 4 bases from V and 11 bases from J, leaving 14 bases between. The CDR3 runs 12 residues. Germline-derived CDR1 and CDR2 are SGHAT and FQNNGV. This sequence was found in a human donor with non-small cell lung cancer whose response to radiotherapy plus ipilimumab could not be evaluated. The material sequenced was peripheral blood, taken from a patient treated with radiotherapy plus ipilimumab. The chain has TRBV11-2 and TRBJ2-5, with D perhaps matching TRBD2 (5 bases). The CDR3 nucleotides read TGTGCCAGCAGCTCTCTTAGTTGGGAGCAGTACTTC. Translating gives CASSSLSWEQYF.